This TCR beta chain was sequenced for a study of CD8 T cells in ankylosing spondylitis. As the method for making TCR beta libraries, quantitative 5'-RACE with molecular barcodes was used. Each CDR3 protein is one row after TCRdb ran MiXCR on the 5' RACE reads. Altogether about 330,000 distinct CDR3 sequences are present, 7.5% to 9% being singletons, with the ten largest covering 13% to 15%. Germline CDR1 reads KGHSY; CDR2 reads FQNENV. CDR3 length: 17 residues. Trimming took 2 bases from V and 0 from J, leaving 13 bases between them. Study-wide results and caveats: Disease-linked clones bore a CD8+ phenotype and were relatively rare in peripheral blood. Within matched ankylosing spondylitis synovial fluid, disease-linked clones were reportedly significantly enriched. In reactive arthritis synovial fluid and blood, some motif variants had been reported before. A motif of 7 to 9 highly homologous TCR beta variants was seen as apparently characteristic of ankylosing spondylitis blood.

This clonotype was seen more than once but under ten times. The antigen is undetermined. The chain couples TRBV16 to TRBJ1-4, with D hard to call. The source is a male donor with ankylosing spondylitis. Source material: blood, either unsorted or a sorted T cell fraction (not recorded which). Written as DNA, the CDR3 is TGTGCCAGCAGCCAACAGAGAGGATTAGCAACTAATGAAAAACTGTTTTTT. This sequence encodes CASSQQRGLATNEKLFF. The full variable domain, completed using reference TRBV16 and TRBJ1-4, is GEEVAQTPKHLVRGEGQKAKLYCAPIKGHSYVFWYQQVLKNEFKFLISFQNENVFDETGMPKERFSAKCLPNSPCSLEIQATKLEDSAVYFCASSQQRGLATNEKLFFGSGTQLSVL.